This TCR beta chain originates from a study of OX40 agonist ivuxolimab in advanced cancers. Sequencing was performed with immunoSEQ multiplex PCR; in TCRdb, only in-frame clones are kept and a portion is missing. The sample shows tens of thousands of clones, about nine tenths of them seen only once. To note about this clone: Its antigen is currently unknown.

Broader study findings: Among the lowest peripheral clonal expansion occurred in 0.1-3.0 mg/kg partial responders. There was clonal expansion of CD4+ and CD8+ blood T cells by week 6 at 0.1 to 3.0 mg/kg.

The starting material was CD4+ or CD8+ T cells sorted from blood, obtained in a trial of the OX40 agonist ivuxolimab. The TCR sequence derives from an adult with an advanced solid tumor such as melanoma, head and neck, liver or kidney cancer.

The CDR3 DNA sequence: TGTGCCAGCAGCAGGAGGAGGGTTTCCTATAATTCACCCCTCCACTTT. It yields the protein CASSRRRVSYNSPLHF. The genes are TRBV21-1 and TRBJ1-6. TRBV21-1 is a documented pseudogene. The CDR3 sequence is 16 residues long.